This TCR beta chain was documented in a study of cytomegalovirus exposure and HLA in healthy donors. The overall study: A subsequent analysis reported that the 95 to 150 validation repertoires were produced on the same platform that had also been used for the roughly 670 first-cohort repertoires.

The CDR3 spans 13 residues. Trimming removed 1 base at V and 3 bases at J, with 7 bases between. The germline CDR1 and CDR2 sequences are SGHDN and FVKESK. This table comes from immunoSEQ multiplex PCR, and its TCRdb copy is limited to in-frame clones, with some not included. The sample has approximately 150,000 clones, 84% seen once. Details on this clone: Its antigen is unknown.

General study points: TCR beta chains numbering more than 150 were designated cytomegalovirus-associated. As confirmed in vitro, a few CMV-associated chains were specific for CMV antigens.

Sequencing was done on a sample of PBMCs. This rearrangement joins TRBV14 to TRBJ2-7, with D tentatively TRBD1 (5 bases). This TCR was sampled from a man between 25 and 39 years old in good health and CMV-seropositive. The CDR3 region has the DNA TGTGCCAGCAGCCAAGGCAGGGTCTACGAGCAGTACTTC. Protein sequence: CASSQGRVYEQYF.